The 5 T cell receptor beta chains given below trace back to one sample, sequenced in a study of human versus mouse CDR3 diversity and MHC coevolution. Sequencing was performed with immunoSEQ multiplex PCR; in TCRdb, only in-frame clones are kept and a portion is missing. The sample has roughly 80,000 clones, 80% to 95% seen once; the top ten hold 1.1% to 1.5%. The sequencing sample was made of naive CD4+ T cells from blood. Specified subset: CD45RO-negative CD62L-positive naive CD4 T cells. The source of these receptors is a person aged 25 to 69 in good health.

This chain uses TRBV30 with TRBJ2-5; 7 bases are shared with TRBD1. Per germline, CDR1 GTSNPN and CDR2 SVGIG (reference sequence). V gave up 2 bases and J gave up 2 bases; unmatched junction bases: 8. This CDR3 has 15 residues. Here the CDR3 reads CAWSRVRGFQETQYF. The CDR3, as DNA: TGTGCCTGGAGTAGGGTCAGGGGGTTTCAAGAGACCCAGTACTTC.

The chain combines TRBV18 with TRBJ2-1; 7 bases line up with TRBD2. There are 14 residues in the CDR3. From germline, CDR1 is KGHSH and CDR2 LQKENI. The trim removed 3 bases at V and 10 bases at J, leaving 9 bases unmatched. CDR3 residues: CASSPSTSAPEQFF. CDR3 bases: TGTGCCAGCTCACCGAGCACTAGCGCCCCGGAGCAGTTCTTC.

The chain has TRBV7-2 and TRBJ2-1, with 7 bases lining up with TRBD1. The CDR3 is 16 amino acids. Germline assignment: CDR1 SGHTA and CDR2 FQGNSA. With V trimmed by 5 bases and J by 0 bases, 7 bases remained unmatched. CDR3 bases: TGTGCCAGCAGCGCTAGGAGGACAGGCTCCTACAATGAGCAGTTCTTC. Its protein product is CASSARRTGSYNEQFF.

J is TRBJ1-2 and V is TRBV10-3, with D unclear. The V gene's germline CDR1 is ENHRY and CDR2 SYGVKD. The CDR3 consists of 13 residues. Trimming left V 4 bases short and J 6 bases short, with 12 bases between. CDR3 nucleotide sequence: TGTGCCATCAGTGGGACGGTTAGCGATGGCTACACCTTC. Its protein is CAISGTVSDGYTF.

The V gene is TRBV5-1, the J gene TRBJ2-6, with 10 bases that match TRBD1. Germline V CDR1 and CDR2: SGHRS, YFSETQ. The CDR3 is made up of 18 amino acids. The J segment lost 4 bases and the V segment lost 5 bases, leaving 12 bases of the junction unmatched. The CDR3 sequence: CASRTPDRGMAGANVLTF. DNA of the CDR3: TGCGCCAGCAGAACACCGGACAGGGGGATGGCCGGGGCCAACGTCCTGACTTTC. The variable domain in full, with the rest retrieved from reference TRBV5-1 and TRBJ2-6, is KAGVTQTPRYLIKTRGQQVTLSCSPISGHRSVSWYQQTPGQGLQFLFEYFSETQRNKGNFPGRFSGRQFSNSRSEMNVSTLELGDSALYLCASRTPDRGMAGANVLTFGAGSRLTVL.